The 31 T cell receptor beta chains in this list originate from one sample, sequenced in a study of blood T cell repertoires in COVID-19. Profiling relied on immunoSEQ multiplex PCR, and the TCRdb table lists in-frame clones only, not all of them. The sample has about 68,000 clones; roughly 85% are singletons. The sequenced material came from peripheral blood. The receptors were gathered from a man aged 45-65 years with acute or convalescent COVID-19.

The CDR3 coding sequence is TGTGCCACCAGTGATTCCCGGGGTACCGGGGAGACCCAGTACTTC. Encoded protein: CATSDSRGTGETQYF. The J gene is TRBJ2-5, the V gene TRBV24-1, with D perhaps matching TRBD2 (5 bases). The CDR3 runs to 15 residues. Germline-derived CDR1 and CDR2 are KGHDR and SFDVKD. Trimming cost V 2 bases and J 5 bases, with 14 bases left between them.

The genes are TRBV6-5 and TRBJ2-1; TRBD1 agrees at 10 bases. The CDR3 totals 14 residues. CDR1 and CDR2 from the germline V gene are MNHEY and SVGAGI. V lost 6 bases and J lost 3; bases outside the gene matches: 2. CDR3 residues: CASRGQGSYNEQFF. The DNA for the CDR3 is TGTGCCAGCAGGGGACAGGGGAGCTACAATGAGCAGTTCTTC.

V usage is TRBV4-1 and J usage is TRBJ2-5, with TRBD1 identical over 9 bases. The CDR3 length is 15 residues. In germline, CDR1 is MGHRA, CDR2 YSYEKL. V dropped 6 bases and J dropped 0; count of bases not matched to a gene: 5. CDR3 sequence reads: CASRDRGGDQETQYF. CDR3 coding DNA: TGCGCCAGCAGGGACAGGGGTGGTGACCAAGAGACCCAGTACTTC.

The J gene is TRBJ2-2, the V gene TRBV6-1; maybe TRBD2 (6 bases). V shed 2 bases and J shed 7 bases, with 14 bases lying between them. Germline V gives CDR1 MNHNS, CDR2 SASEGT. This CDR3 is built from 15 residues. The DNA for the CDR3 is TGTGCCAGCAGTGAAAGTTCGGCGGAGGGCGGGGAGCTGTTTTTT. Translation: CASSESSAEGGELFF.

The chain couples TRBV30 to TRBJ2-1, with 9 bases fitting TRBD2. CDR3 length: 15 amino acids. The junction had 8 bases not matched to a gene; V was cut back by 0 bases and J by 8 bases. CDR1 and CDR2 (germline): GTSNPN, SVGIG (reference sequence). Written as DNA, the CDR3 is TGTGCCTGGAGTGTACTGGCGGGGGGGTATTATGAGCAGTTCTTC. This sequence encodes CAWSVLAGGYYEQFF.

This chain uses TRBV19 with TRBJ2-3; TRBD2 might be the D (6 bases). The V gene's germline CDR1 is LNHDA and CDR2 SQIVND (reference sequence). The germline V and J ends were trimmed by 0 bases and 5 bases, with 15 bases remaining between them. CDR3 size: 16 residues. The CDR3 sequence is CASSIDLAPGVDTQYF. The DNA for the CDR3 is TGTGCCAGTAGTATAGATCTAGCCCCGGGAGTAGATACGCAGTATTTT.

This CDR3 reads CASSFGVKETQYF. CDR3 in DNA: TGTGCCAGCAGCTTCGGAGTTAAAGAGACCCAGTACTTC. The J gene is TRBJ2-5, the V gene TRBV5-6, with no clear D. V lost 2 bases, J lost 3 bases, and 8 bases lay in between. CDR1 SGHDT and CDR2 YYEEEE come from the germline V gene. The CDR3 is 13 residues long.

This chain joins TRBV3-1 (or the pseudogene TRBV3-2) and TRBJ1-2, with 9 nucleotides matching TRBD1. The CDR3 length is 17 residues. V was pared by 2 bases and J by 4 bases, with 11 bases of the junction left unmatched. Germline CDR1 reads LGHDT; CDR2 reads YNNKEL (reference sequence). The CDR3 here is CASSQLQGQGLLYGYTF. As DNA, the CDR3 is TGTGCCAGCAGCCAACTCCAAGGACAGGGGTTACTCTATGGCTACACCTTC.

The chain joins TRBV6-5 to TRBJ2-5; TRBD1 matches 8 bases. Unmatched junction bases numbered 0, after V lost 5 bases and J lost 1 base. Per the germline V gene, CDR1 is MNHEY and CDR2 is SVGAGI. This CDR3 has 13 residues. CDR3 nucleotides: TGTGCCAGCAGTACAGGGGGCCAAGAGACCCAGTACTTC. Encoded protein: CASSTGGQETQYF.

V and J are TRBV28 and TRBJ2-3; no clear D. CDR1 MDHEN and CDR2 SYDVKM come from the germline V gene. The CDR3 spans 14 residues. V gave up 7 bases and J gave up 0 bases, with 11 bases separating them. The CDR3 DNA reads as TGTGCCAGCACCTTACTTCTTAGCACAGATACGCAGTATTTT. Amino acid sequence: CASTLLLSTDTQYF.

The rearrangement uses TRBV19 and TRBJ1-6; no firm D call. Trimming removed 0 bases from V and 0 bases from J, with 3 bases in between. The CDR3 has 15 residues. Germline V gives CDR1 LNHDA, CDR2 SQIVND (reference sequence). CDR3 in DNA: TGTGCCAGTAGTATAGAGAGCTCCTATAATTCACCCCTCCACTTT. As protein: CASSIESSYNSPLHF. The full variable domain, rest sourced from reference TRBV19 and TRBJ1-6, is DGGITQSPKYLFRKEGQNVTLSCEQNLNHDAMYWYRQDPGQGLRLIYYSQIVNDFQKGDIAEGYSVSREKKESFPLTVTSAQKNPTAFYLCASSIESSYNSPLHFGNGTRLTVT.

The genes are TRBV10-2 and TRBJ2-1; TRBD1 is a possible D gene (6 bases). Trimming shortened V by 5 bases and J by 13 bases, and 24 bases separated the two germline ends. Germline CDR1 is WSHSY and CDR2 is SAAADI. The CDR3 totals 15 residues. The CDR3 DNA reads as TGCGCCAGCAGTTGGGGTTCAGGACAATCAGGGGCTCAGTTCTTC. Translated: CASSWGSGQSGAQFF.

The V call is TRBV29-1, the J call TRBJ1-2; D gene unclear. The CDR3 sequence is 13 residues long. The V end was cut by 2 bases, the J end by 3 bases, with 10 bases between. Germline CDR1 and CDR2: SQVTM and ANQGSEA. DNA for the CDR3: TGCAGCGTTGAATCTGGCGGGGACTATGGCTACACCTTC. Protein: CSVESGGDYGYTF.

The rearrangement uses TRBV27 and TRBJ1-6, with D maybe TRBD1 (5 bases). This CDR3 comprises 12 residues. V dropped 6 bases and J dropped 8 bases, with 8 bases sitting between them. Looked up from germline, CDR1 is MNHEY and CDR2 is SMNVEV (reference sequence). This chain's CDR3 is CASRGAYSPLHF. The CDR3 region has the DNA TGTGCCAGCAGAGGGGCGTATTCACCCCTCCACTTT.

V usage is TRBV6-5 and J usage is TRBJ1-2; 9 bases fit TRBD1. Germline trimming cut 5 bases from V and 4 bases from J; bases unmatched to any gene: 2. Germline values: CDR1 MNHEY, CDR2 SVGAGI. This CDR3 region has 13 residues. The CDR3 region is CASSPDRGYGYTF. DNA of the CDR3: TGTGCCAGCAGTCCGGACAGGGGCTATGGCTACACCTTC.

The chain joins TRBV11-2 to TRBJ2-1, with 7 nucleotides matching TRBD1. The CDR3 covers 15 residues. The germline gives CDR1 SGHAT, CDR2 FQNNGV. The V gene end was trimmed by 5 bases and the J gene end by 3 bases; junction bases not matched to a gene: 7. The DNA for the CDR3 is TGTGCCAGCAGCCCGATGGGGACAGTCTACAATGAGCAGTTCTTC. Protein: CASSPMGTVYNEQFF.

The chain is built from TRBV10-2 and TRBJ1-1; D is perhaps TRBD1 (5 bases). Germline V gene lookup returns CDR1 WSHSY and CDR2 SAAADI. Trimming took 4 bases from V and 7 from J, leaving 10 bases between them. CDR3 length equals 12 residues. The DNA of the CDR3 is TGCGCCAGCAGTGGGGGACTGCTTGAAGCTTTCTTT. This gives the protein CASSGGLLEAFF.

The V and J genes are TRBV25-1 and TRBJ1-6, with TRBD1 matching 9 bases. This CDR3 spans 16 amino acids. The germline V gene encodes CDR1 MGHDK and CDR2 SYGVNS. Trimming at V came to 8 bases and at J to 0 bases, leaving 5 bases not matched to a gene. CDR3 DNA: TGTGCCAGCCGACAGGGGGAGGGCTCCTATAATTCACCCCTCCACTTT. Protein product: CASRQGEGSYNSPLHF.

The chain combines TRBV11-3 with TRBJ1-2; D is unresolved. Germline CDR1 is SGHNT and CDR2 is YENEEA. Trimming pared 8 bases from V and 5 bases from J, leaving 18 bases between. The CDR3 runs to 14 residues. The CDR3 here is CASLTGIVSYGYTF. DNA of the CDR3: TGTGCCAGCCTTACCGGGATAGTTTCTTATGGCTACACCTTC. Based on the CDR3 plus reference TRBV11-3 and TRBJ1-2, the full variable domain is EAGVVQSPRYKIIEKKQPVAFWCNPISGHNTLYWYLQNLGQGPELLIRYENEEAVDDSQLPKDRFSAERLKGVDSTLKIQPAELGDSAVYLCASLTGIVSYGYTFGSGTRLTVV.

The V gene is TRBV3-1 (or the pseudogene TRBV3-2), the J gene TRBJ2-3, with D unresolved. The CDR3 consists of 13 residues. Trimming took off 6 bases at V and 1 base at J, with 8 bases between the two ends. CDR1 is LGHDT and CDR2 is YNNKEL in the germline V gene (reference sequence). CDR3 DNA: TGTGCCAGCAGACGGCAGGGCACAGATACGCAGTATTTT. Translation gives CASRRQGTDTQYF.

The chain has TRBV19 and TRBJ1-5, with D perhaps TRBD1 (6 bases). Germline CDR1 is LNHDA and CDR2 is SQIVND (reference sequence). This CDR3 has 14 residues. V was shortened by 7 bases and J by 6 bases, with 16 bases between the two germline ends. CDR3 nucleotide sequence: TGTGCCAGTACCCAGGGGAGTCCGGGTCAGCCCCAGCATTTT. The encoded protein is CASTQGSPGQPQHF.

The chain recombines TRBV11-2 with TRBJ2-7; weak D call: TRBD2 (6 bases). The CDR3 is 14 residues long. V gave up 0 bases and J gave up 4 bases, with 10 bases separating them. CDR1 is SGHAT and CDR2 is FQNNGV in the germline V gene. The CDR3 spells CASSLEGGGYEQYF. The CDR3 DNA follows: TGTGCCAGCAGCTTAGAGGGGGGAGGTTACGAGCAGTACTTC.

This clone turned up a few times. This rearrangement joins TRBV5-1 to TRBJ2-3, with 7 bases identical to TRBD2. This CDR3 spans 15 amino acids. Losses at the gene ends were 0 bases for V and 3 bases for J; bases not matched to a gene: 4. CDR1 and CDR2 from the germline V gene are SGHRS and YFSETQ. The CDR3 DNA reads TGCGCCAGCAGCTTGGGGGGAGGGACTACAGATACGCAGTATTTT. The encoded protein is CASSLGGGTTDTQYF.

The chain links TRBV4-1 to TRBJ2-1; 11 nucleotides match TRBD2. This CDR3 has 16 amino acids. With V trimmed by 2 bases and J by 3 bases, 3 bases remained unmatched. Germline values: CDR1 MGHRA, CDR2 YSYEKL. The CDR3 bases are TGCGCCAGCAGCCAACTAGCGGGGGGATTCTACAATGAGCAGTTCTTC. Its translation is CASSQLAGGFYNEQFF.

The V and J genes are TRBV5-1 and TRBJ2-2; 8 positions agree with TRBD1. The germline V gene has CDR1 SGHRS and CDR2 YFSETQ. This CDR3 is 15 amino acids long. V was clipped by 5 bases and J by 7 bases; unmatched bases: 10. CDR3 region: CASSAEGQGNGELFF. As DNA, the CDR3 is TGCGCCAGCAGTGCAGAAGGACAGGGTAACGGGGAGCTGTTTTTT.

V usage is TRBV5-4 and J usage is TRBJ2-2, with 10 bases that match TRBD1. The V and J ends lost 4 bases and 6 bases, in that order; junction bases with no gene match: 12. This CDR3 is 17 amino acids long. CDR1 SGHNT and CDR2 YYREEE come from the germline V gene (reference sequence). CDR3 loop: CASSIKIGQGDAGELFF. CDR3 in DNA: TGTGCCAGCAGCATCAAAATTGGACAGGGGGACGCCGGGGAGCTGTTTTTT.

This clone was counted only a few times. The chain employs TRBV3-1 (or the pseudogene TRBV3-2) and TRBJ2-3, with D hard to call. This CDR3 is built from 12 residues. Germline loops: CDR1 LGHDT, CDR2 YNNKEL (reference sequence). Trimming took 4 bases from V and 0 from J, leaving 2 bases between them. Written as DNA, the CDR3 is TGTGCCAGCAGCCTAAGCACAGATACGCAGTATTTT. Its protein is CASSLSTDTQYF.

The CDR3 nucleotides read TGTGCCAGCAGCTTTTGGACAGATGCATCTGAAGCTTTCTTT. This encodes CASSFWTDASEAFF. The V gene is TRBV11-2, the J gene TRBJ1-1; maybe TRBD1 (6 bases). Germline V gene data show CDR1 as SGHAT and CDR2 as FQNNGV. The CDR3 extends over 14 amino acids. Trimming cost V 3 bases and J 6 bases, with 14 bases left between them. Drawing the rest from reference TRBV11-2 and TRBJ1-1, the complete variable domain is EAGVAQSPRYKIIEKRQSVAFWCNPISGHATLYWYQQILGQGPKLLIQFQNNGVVDDSQLPKDRFSAERLKGVDSTLKIQPAKLEDSAVYLCASSFWTDASEAFFGQGTRLTVV.

The chain carries TRBV28 and TRBJ2-4; 7 positions match TRBD2. This CDR3 has 14 amino acids. Germline-derived CDR1 and CDR2 are MDHEN and SYDVKM. Trimming took 10 bases from V and 9 from J; bases not matched to a gene: 15. In DNA, the CDR3 is TGTGCCACCAGCGGCCGATTGGGGAGGGCCATTCAGTACTTC. This encodes CATSGRLGRAIQYF.

This clone was seen a handful of times. The chain uses TRBV7-2 and TRBJ1-5; no clear D gene. This CDR3 has 17 residues. Germline CDR1 and CDR2: SGHTA and FQGNSA. Deletions cut 0 bases from V and 2 bases from J, with 14 bases between. CDR3 sequence reads: CASSLAVQLGGNQPQHF. Written as DNA, the CDR3 is TGTGCCAGCAGCTTAGCTGTCCAGTTAGGAGGCAATCAGCCCCAGCATTTT.

This chain joins TRBV29-1 and TRBJ2-5, with 10 bases matching TRBD1. The CDR3 has 18 amino acids. Germline CDR1 is SQVTM and CDR2 is ANQGSEA. Trimming at V came to 6 bases and at J to 5 bases, leaving 21 bases not matched to a gene. In DNA form, the CDR3 reads TGCAGCGTGGGGACAGGGGCCTGGGGCCGGGTTAATATGGAGACCCAGTACTTC. As protein: CSVGTGAWGRVNMETQYF.